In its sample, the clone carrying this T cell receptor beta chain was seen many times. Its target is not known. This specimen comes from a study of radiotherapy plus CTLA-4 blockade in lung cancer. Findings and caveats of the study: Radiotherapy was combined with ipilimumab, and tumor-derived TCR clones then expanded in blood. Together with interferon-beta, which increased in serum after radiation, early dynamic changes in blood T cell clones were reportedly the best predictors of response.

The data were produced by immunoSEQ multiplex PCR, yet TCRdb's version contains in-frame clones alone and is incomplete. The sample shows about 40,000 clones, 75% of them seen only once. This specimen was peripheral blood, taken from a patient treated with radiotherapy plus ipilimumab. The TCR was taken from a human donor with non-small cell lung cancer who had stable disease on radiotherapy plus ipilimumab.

In DNA, the CDR3 is TGCGCCAGCAGCCGACAGGGAAGCTCCTACGAGCAGTACTTC. It encodes CASSRQGSSYEQYF. This chain joins TRBV5-1 and TRBJ2-7; 7 bases align to TRBD1. The trim removed 4 bases at V and 0 bases at J, leaving 4 bases unmatched. Germline values: CDR1 SGHRS, CDR2 YFSETQ. The CDR3 is 14 residues long.